Only a few counts were recorded for the clone carrying this TCR beta chain. The sample is drawn from a study of early T cells in non-severe SARS-CoV-2 infection. Trimming cost V 5 bases and J 7 bases; bases outside gene matches: 2. The length of the CDR3 is 12 residues. CDR1 is SGHTA and CDR2 is FQGNSA in the germline V gene. TCRdb called the 5' RACE reads again in MiXCR, with one record for every CDR3 protein. The table lists about 35,000 distinct CDR3 sequences, 5% to 6.5% of them singletons. The receptor comes from an adult who was a healthcare worker with PCR-confirmed SARS-CoV-2 infection or an uninfected control (not recorded which). Sample: whole blood. This chain connects TRBV7-2 to TRBJ2-5, with 9 bases lining up with TRBD2. CDR3 protein: CASSPTSGTQYF. CDR3 DNA: TGTGCCAGCAGCCCGACTAGCGGGACCCAGTACTTC.